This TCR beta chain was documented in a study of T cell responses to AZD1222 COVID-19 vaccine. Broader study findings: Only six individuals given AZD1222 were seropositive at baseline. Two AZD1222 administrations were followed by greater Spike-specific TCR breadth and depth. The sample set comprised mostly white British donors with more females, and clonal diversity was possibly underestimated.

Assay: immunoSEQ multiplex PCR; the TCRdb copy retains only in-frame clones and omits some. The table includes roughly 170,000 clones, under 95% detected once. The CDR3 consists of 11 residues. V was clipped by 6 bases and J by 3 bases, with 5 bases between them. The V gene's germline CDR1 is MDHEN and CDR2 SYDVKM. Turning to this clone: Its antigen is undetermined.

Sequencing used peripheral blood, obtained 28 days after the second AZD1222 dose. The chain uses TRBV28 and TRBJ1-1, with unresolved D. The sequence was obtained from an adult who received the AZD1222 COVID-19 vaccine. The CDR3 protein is CASRGYTEAFF. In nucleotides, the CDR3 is TGTGCCAGCAGGGGTTACACTGAAGCTTTCTTT.